Listed below are T cell receptor beta chains from one sample, sequenced in a study of cytomegalovirus exposure and HLA in healthy donors. Profiled with immunoSEQ multiplex PCR; TCRdb holds only in-frame clones, not every one. Of about 63,000 clones detected, roughly 90% appear once; the ten largest clones hold 1.2%. The sequenced material came from PBMCs. These receptor sequences come from a woman between 18 and 29 years old in good health and CMV-seronegative. Each CDR3 is given with its conserved first and last residue. The order of the fields is clone size, D gene, V gene, J gene, CDR3 protein, CDR3 DNA. The D gene is left open where the match is weak. A clone size is listed for some rows: how often the clone was seen (once, few, many), or a class if it is expanded.

size: .; D: TRBD2; V: TRBV15; J: TRBJ2-7; CDR3: CATSGRLAGTYEQYF; DNA: TGTGCCACCAGCGGACGTCTAGCGGGAACCTACGAGCAGTACTTC
size: .; D: TRBD1; V: TRBV4-1; J: TRBJ2-5; CDR3: CASSPRTGQEAQYF; DNA: TGCGCCAGCAGCCCTAGGACAGGGCAAGAGGCCCAGTACTTC
size: once; D: TRBD1; V: TRBV6-6; J: TRBJ1-6; CDR3: CASSYRGQVYNSPLHF; DNA: TGTGCCAGCAGTTACAGGGGACAGGTCTATAATTCACCCCTCCACTTT
size: many; D: .; V: TRBV19; J: TRBJ2-7; CDR3: CASSIDGQIYEQYF; DNA: TGTGCCAGTAGTATAGATGGCCAGATCTACGAGCAGTACTTC
size: .; D: TRBD2; V: TRBV19; J: TRBJ2-7; CDR3: CASSVLAGGSYEQYF; DNA: TGTGCCAGTAGCGTCCTAGCGGGGGGCTCCTACGAGCAGTACTTC
size: .; D: .; V: TRBV6-5; J: TRBJ1-3; CDR3: CASSYSSRSGNTIYF; DNA: TGTGCCAGCAGTTACTCATCCCGCTCTGGAAACACCATATATTTT
size: .; D: TRBD2; V: TRBV27; J: TRBJ2-1; CDR3: CASYGLLGLAGVDNEQFF; DNA: TGTGCCAGCTACGGACTACTCGGACTAGCGGGAGTAGATAATGAGCAGTTCTTC
size: .; D: TRBD1; V: TRBV6-5; J: TRBJ1-2; CDR3: CASSYSWRTGLSGYTF; DNA: TGTGCCAGCAGTTACTCGTGGCGGACAGGGCTTAGTGGCTACACCTTC
size: .; D: .; V: TRBV28; J: TRBJ1-6; CDR3: CASKTGLNSPLHF; DNA: TGTGCCAGCAAGACAGGTCTAAATTCACCCCTCCACTTT
size: .; D: .; V: TRBV6-5; J: TRBJ1-2; CDR3: CASSARVGSAGYTF; DNA: TGTGCCAGCAGTGCCAGGGTGGGGTCTGCTGGCTACACCTTC
size: .; D: .; V: TRBV7-8; J: TRBJ1-5; CDR3: CASSLGQGSLSNQPQHF; DNA: TGTGCCAGCAGCTTAGGGCAGGGCAGTTTGTCAAATCAGCCCCAGCATTTT
size: once; D: .; V: TRBV6-5; J: TRBJ2-7; CDR3: CASSRPGRAYEQYF; DNA: TGTGCCAGCAGCCGCCCTGGCAGGGCCTACGAGCAGTACTTC
size: .; D: .; V: TRBV7-2; J: TRBJ1-1; CDR3: CASSADRNTEAFF; DNA: TGTGCCAGCAGCGCTGACAGGAACACTGAAGCTTTCTTT
size: .; D: .; V: TRBV2; J: TRBJ1-2; CDR3: CASSERRRREGYTF; DNA: TGTGCCAGCAGTGAACGCCGACGAAGGGAGGGCTACACCTTC
size: .; D: .; V: TRBV2; J: TRBJ2-3; CDR3: CASSQETSRSGDTQYF; DNA: TGTGCCAGCAGCCAAGAAACTAGTCGCTCCGGGGATACGCAGTATTTT
size: .; D: TRBD2; V: TRBV11-2; J: TRBJ2-5; CDR3: CASSSLAGGPVGETQYF; DNA: TGTGCCAGCAGCTCTTTAGCGGGAGGGCCGGTAGGGGAGACCCAGTACTTC
size: .; D: .; V: TRBV6-1; J: TRBJ1-2; CDR3: CASSEELAAVYGYTF; DNA: TGTGCCAGCAGTGAAGAATTGGCGGCTGTCTATGGCTACACCTTC
size: few; D: .; V: TRBV7-9; J: TRBJ1-5; CDR3: CASSLVVGDTFYQPQHF; DNA: TGTGCCAGCAGCTTAGTGGTGGGGGACACCTTTTATCAGCCCCAGCATTTT
size: .; D: .; V: TRBV19; J: TRBJ2-5; CDR3: CASSLGLQETQYF; DNA: TGTGCCAGTAGTCTGGGACTCCAAGAGACCCAGTACTTC
size: .; D: .; V: TRBV6-1; J: TRBJ2-3; CDR3: CASSDRVLGTDTQYF; DNA: TGTGCCAGCAGTGACAGGGTTTTGGGCACAGATACGCAGTATTTT
size: .; D: TRBD2; V: TRBV19; J: TRBJ2-1; CDR3: CASSIGWLAGGGRDNEQFF; DNA: TGTGCCAGTAGTATCGGTTGGCTAGCGGGAGGCGGTCGGGACAATGAGCAGTTCTTC
size: .; D: .; V: TRBV28; J: TRBJ1-2; CDR3: CASTRQTINYGYTF; DNA: TGTGCCAGCACCCGACAGACGATTAACTATGGCTACACCTTC
size: .; D: .; V: TRBV11-2; J: TRBJ2-1; CDR3: CASSFGDNEQFF; DNA: TGTGCCAGCAGCTTCGGGGACAATGAGCAGTTCTTC
size: .; D: .; V: TRBV19; J: TRBJ2-2; CDR3: CASSTGTGELFF; DNA: TGTGCCAGTAGTACGGGGACAGGGGAGCTGTTTTTT
size: .; D: .; V: TRBV27; J: TRBJ1-5; CDR3: CASRGGVRGLGQPQHF; DNA: TGTGCCAGCAGAGGGGGGGTCAGGGGATTGGGTCAGCCCCAGCATTTT
size: .; D: .; V: TRBV9; J: TRBJ2-7; CDR3: CASSVEGLAGYEQYF; DNA: TGTGCCAGCAGCGTAGAGGGCCTAGCTGGCTACGAGCAGTACTTC
size: .; D: .; V: TRBV5-8; J: TRBJ1-5; CDR3: CASSSREGQPQHF; DNA: TGTGCCAGCAGCTCCAGGGAGGGGCAGCCCCAGCATTTT
size: .; D: .; V: TRBV4-1; J: TRBJ2-7; CDR3: CASSQAPGQEAYEQYF; DNA: TGCGCCAGCAGCCAAGCCCCGGGACAAGAGGCCTACGAGCAGTACTTC
size: .; D: TRBD2; V: TRBV5-4; J: TRBJ2-5; CDR3: CASSSQREYETQYF; DNA: TGTGCCAGCAGCTCTCAGCGGGAGTACGAGACCCAGTACTTC
size: .; D: .; V: TRBV30; J: TRBJ2-7; CDR3: CAWSEGQSYEQYF; DNA: TGTGCCTGGAGTGAAGGACAGAGCTACGAGCAGTACTTC
size: .; D: .; V: TRBV28; J: TRBJ1-4; CDR3: CASSSRANEKLFF; DNA: TGTGCCAGCAGTTCCAGGGCTAATGAAAAACTGTTTTTT
size: once; D: .; V: TRBV19; J: TRBJ1-4; CDR3: CASSSGTNEKLFF; DNA: TGTGCCAGTAGTTCCGGTACTAATGAAAAACTGTTTTTT
size: few; D: .; V: TRBV2; J: TRBJ1-6; CDR3: CASSEGFTGFPLHF; DNA: TGTGCCAGCAGTGAAGGGTTCACAGGGTTCCCCCTCCACTTT
size: .; D: TRBD1; V: TRBV27; J: TRBJ2-1; CDR3: CASRLGRDRDYNEQFF; DNA: TGTGCCAGCAGACTAGGCCGGGACAGGGATTACAATGAGCAGTTCTTC
size: .; D: TRBD1; V: TRBV4-2; J: TRBJ2-1; CDR3: CASSQWGQGNNEQFF; DNA: TGTGCCAGCAGCCAATGGGGACAGGGTAACAATGAGCAGTTCTTC
size: .; D: TRBD2; V: TRBV7-2; J: TRBJ2-7; CDR3: CASSSGIYEQYF; DNA: TGTGCCAGCTCTAGCGGAATCTACGAGCAGTACTTC
size: .; D: .; V: TRBV28; J: TRBJ1-2; CDR3: CASSGTLGYGYTF; DNA: TGTGCCAGCAGTGGGACACTGGGCTATGGCTACACCTTC
size: .; D: .; V: TRBV19; J: TRBJ1-2; CDR3: CASTDTVNYGYTF; DNA: TGTGCCAGTACCGACACTGTTAACTATGGCTACACCTTC
size: .; D: .; V: TRBV30; J: TRBJ1-5; CDR3: CAWSVRVSNQPQHF; DNA: TGTGCCTGGAGTGTACGGGTTAGCAATCAGCCCCAGCATTTT
size: few; D: TRBD2; V: TRBV7-6; J: TRBJ2-7; CDR3: CASSLNAAGVLSSYEQYF; DNA: TGTGCCAGCAGCTTAAATGCAGCGGGGGTCCTCAGCTCCTACGAGCAGTACTTC
size: .; D: TRBD1; V: TRBV28; J: TRBJ1-5; CDR3: CASRPAHRGYQPQHF; DNA: TGTGCCAGCAGACCGGCTCACAGGGGCTATCAGCCCCAGCATTTT
size: few; D: .; V: TRBV28; J: TRBJ2-7; CDR3: CASSGLTGYYEQYF; DNA: TGTGCCAGCAGTGGGCTCACGGGATACTACGAGCAGTACTTC
size: .; D: .; V: TRBV30; J: TRBJ1-1; CDR3: CAWSVRRDFMNTEAFF; DNA: TGTGCCTGGAGTGTTCGCCGGGATTTCATGAACACTGAAGCTTTCTTT
size: once; D: .; V: TRBV27; J: TRBJ2-1; CDR3: CASSFVGRLYNEQFF; DNA: TGTGCCAGCAGTTTTGTCGGGAGACTATACAATGAGCAGTTCTTC
size: .; D: .; V: TRBV7-8; J: TRBJ1-2; CDR3: CASSLQDNYGYTF; DNA: TGTGCCAGCAGCTTACAGGATAACTATGGCTACACCTTC